This T cell receptor (beta chain) was profiled in a study of shared clonotypes between healthy human individuals. Germline V CDR1 and CDR2: LNHNV, YYDKDF (reference sequence). The V and J ends lost 0 bases and 0 bases respectively, with 6 bases between them. CDR3 length equals 16 residues. Note on this clone: Its cognate antigen is unknown.

Produced via immunoSEQ multiplex PCR; TCRdb's table is partial and in-frame only. The table lists about 610,000 clones, more than 95% of them singletons, with roughly 0.055% in the top ten. Whole-study results and caveats: Memory subsets generally showed smaller estimated richness than naive subsets did. An effect of sequencing depth on clonotype sharing among donors was expected. A limitation of the genetic and exposure-history diversity represented arose from few donors.

The chain uses TRBV15 and TRBJ2-6; D unclear. Sequences were obtained from naive CD4+ T cells sorted from blood. Subset: CD45RA+ positively selected. The source is a woman under 40 in good health. In DNA, the CDR3 is TGTGCCACCAGCAGAGAGTGGTTCTCTGGGGCCAACGTCCTGACTTTC. This sequence encodes CATSREWFSGANVLTF.